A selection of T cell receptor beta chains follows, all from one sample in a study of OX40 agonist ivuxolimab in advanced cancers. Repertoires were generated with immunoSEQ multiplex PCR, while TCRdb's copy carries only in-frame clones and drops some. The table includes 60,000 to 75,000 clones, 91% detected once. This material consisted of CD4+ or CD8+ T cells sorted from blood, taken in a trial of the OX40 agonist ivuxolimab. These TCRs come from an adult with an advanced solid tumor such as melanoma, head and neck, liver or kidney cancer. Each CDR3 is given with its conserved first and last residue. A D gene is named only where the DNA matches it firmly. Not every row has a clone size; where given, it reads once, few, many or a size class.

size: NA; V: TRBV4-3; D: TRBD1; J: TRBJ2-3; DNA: TGCGCCAGCAGCCAAGATATGACAGGGGTTTCCACAGATACGCAGTATTTT; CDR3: CASSQDMTGVSTDTQYF
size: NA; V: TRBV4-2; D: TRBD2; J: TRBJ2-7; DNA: TGTGCCAGCAGCCAGGGACTAGCGGGAGGCAACGAGCAGTACTTC; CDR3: CASSQGLAGGNEQYF
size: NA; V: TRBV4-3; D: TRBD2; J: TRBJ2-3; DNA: TGCGCCAGCAGCCAAGTTTTCGGCGGGAGGGGGGCTAGCACAGATACGCAGTATTTT; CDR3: CASSQVFGGRGASTDTQYF
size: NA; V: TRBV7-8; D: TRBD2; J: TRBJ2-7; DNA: TGTGCCAGTAACCCCGGGAGCGGGAGGGCCCACGAGCAGTACTTC; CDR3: CASNPGSGRAHEQYF
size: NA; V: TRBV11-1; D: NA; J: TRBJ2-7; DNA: TGTGCCAGCAGCTTAACCACAGGGCGCGAGCAGTACTTC; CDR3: CASSLTTGREQYF
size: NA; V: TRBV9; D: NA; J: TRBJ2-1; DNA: TGTGCCAGCAGCACCTCCGGGACCCCCTTTTACAATGAGCAGTTCTTC; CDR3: CASSTSGTPFYNEQFF
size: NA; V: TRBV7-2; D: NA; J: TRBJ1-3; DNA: TGTGCCAGCAGCTTAGGAAACACCATATATTTT; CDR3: CASSLGNTIYF
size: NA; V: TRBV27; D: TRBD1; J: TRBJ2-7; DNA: TGTGCCAGCAGTTCATCCCCCGGGACAGGGGCCTACGAGCAGTACTTC; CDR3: CASSSSPGTGAYEQYF
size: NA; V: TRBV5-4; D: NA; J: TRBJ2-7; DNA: TGTGCCAGCAGCGCCAATACACCCTACGAGCAGTACTTC; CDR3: CASSANTPYEQYF
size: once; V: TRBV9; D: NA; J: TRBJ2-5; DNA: TGTGCCAGCAGCGTAGGTGACCGGGAAGAGACCCAGTACTTC; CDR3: CASSVGDREETQYF
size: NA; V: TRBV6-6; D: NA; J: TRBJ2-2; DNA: TGTGCCAGCGGGTTGGAGGACGGTTCCGGGGAGCTGTTTTTT; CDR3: CASGLEDGSGELFF
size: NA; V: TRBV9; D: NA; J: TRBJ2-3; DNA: TGTGCCAGCAGCCACGGGAAGGCAGATACGCAGTATTTT; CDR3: CASSHGKADTQYF
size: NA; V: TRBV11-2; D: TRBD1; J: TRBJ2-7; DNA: TGTGCCAGCAGCTTAACACTGGGGGACAGCGCCTACGAGCAGTACTTC; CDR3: CASSLTLGDSAYEQYF
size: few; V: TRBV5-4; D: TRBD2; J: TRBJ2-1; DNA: TGTGCCAGCAGCCGACGGGGGGTCAGCCAAAATGAGCAGTTCTTC; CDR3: CASSRRGVSQNEQFF
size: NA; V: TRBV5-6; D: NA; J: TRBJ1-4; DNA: TGTGCCAGCAGCCTTGGACAGTTTAATGAAAAACTGTTTTTT; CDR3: CASSLGQFNEKLFF
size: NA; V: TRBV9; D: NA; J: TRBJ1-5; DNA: TGTGCCAGCAGCCCGGGGTGGGAGCAGGCCCAGCATTTT; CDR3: CASSPGWEQAQHF
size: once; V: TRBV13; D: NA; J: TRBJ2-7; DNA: TGTGCCAGCAGCTTAGGCCTATACTTAGGAAGCGAGCAGTACTTC; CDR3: CASSLGLYLGSEQYF
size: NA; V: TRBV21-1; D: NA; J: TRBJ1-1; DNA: TGTGCCAGCAGCAAACTCAGGACAGGAGATTCTACTCTCAAGGACACTGAAGCTTTCTTT; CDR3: CASSKLRTGDSTLKDTEAFF
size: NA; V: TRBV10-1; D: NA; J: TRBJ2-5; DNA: TGCGCCAGCCGAAGAAAAGGAGAGACCCAGTACTTC; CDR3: CASRRKGETQYF
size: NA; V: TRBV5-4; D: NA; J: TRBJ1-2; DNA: TGTGCCAGCAGCTCGTCAGGGGCTGATGGCTACACCTTC; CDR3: CASSSSGADGYTF
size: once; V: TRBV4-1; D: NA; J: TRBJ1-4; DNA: TGCGCCAGCAGCCTCTATTACGGAACAACTAATGAAAAACTGTTTTTT; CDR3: CASSLYYGTTNEKLFF
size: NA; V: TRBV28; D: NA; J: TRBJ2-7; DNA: TGTGCCAGCACGGACACCACCTACGAGCAGTACTTC; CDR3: CASTDTTYEQYF
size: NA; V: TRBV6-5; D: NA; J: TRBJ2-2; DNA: TGTGCCAGCAGGCAATCCGGGGAGCTGTTTTTT; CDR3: CASRQSGELFF
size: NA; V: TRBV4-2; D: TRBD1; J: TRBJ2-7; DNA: TGTGCCAGCAGCCAAGATGGGACAGCTACCTACGAGCAGTACTTC; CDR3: CASSQDGTATYEQYF
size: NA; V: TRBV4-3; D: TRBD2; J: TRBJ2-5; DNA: TGCGCCAGCAGCCAAGGACTAGCCGGGATAGGGTTGGTGGAGACCCAGTACTTC; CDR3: CASSQGLAGIGLVETQYF
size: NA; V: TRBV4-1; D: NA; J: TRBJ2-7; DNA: TGCGCCAGCAGCCAAGAGCGGGGCCCCTACGAGCAGTACTTC; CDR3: CASSQERGPYEQYF
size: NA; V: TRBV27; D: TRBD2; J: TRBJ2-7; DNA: TGTGCCAGCAGTTCGGGACTAGCGAACTACGAGCAGTACTTC; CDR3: CASSSGLANYEQYF
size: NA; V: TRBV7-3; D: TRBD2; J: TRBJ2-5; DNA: TGTGCCAGCAGCGTTAGCGGGAGCGGGGAGACCCAGTACTTC; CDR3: CASSVSGSGETQYF
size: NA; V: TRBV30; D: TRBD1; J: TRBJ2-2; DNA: TGTGCCTGGGAACGCCGGGACAGGGAGGCCGGGGAGCTGTTTTTT; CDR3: CAWERRDREAGELFF